Sequencing of this T cell receptor (delta chain) was carried out in a study of γδ T cells in repeated Plasmodium falciparum infection. Bulk repertoires came from Vgamma9/Vdelta2+ or Vdelta2-negative gammadelta T cells flow-sorted from PBMC. The CDR3 totals 23 residues. Germline V gene data show CDR1 as TSWWSYY and CDR2 as QGS. TCRdb re-called the multiplex PCR reads through CATT. In the table there are over 45,000 delta-chain clones, roughly 1.6% of which are singletons. As concerns this clone: A far more abundant clone sits one base away, making this likely a read error. The sample carries other DNA sequences with the same CDR3.

This clonotype was obtained from a pool of human donors (malaria-infected and uninfected, not separated). The J gene is uncalled and the V gene is TRDV1; the table names TRDD3, a call not compared with the DNA. Sequencing was carried out using gamma-delta T cells from blood. DNA of the CDR3: TGTGCTCTTGGGGAACTTGAGTACTGGGGGATCTATAAGGGTCCTCCTGGCGGCGATAAGCTCATCTTT. It codes for CALGELEYWGIYKGPPGGDKLIF.